The 8 T cell receptor beta chains below were found in one sample sequenced in a study of blood T cell repertoires in COVID-19. Method: immunoSEQ multiplex PCR; TCRdb's copy keeps in-frame clones and lacks some. In the table there are 200,000 to 300,000 clones, over 85% of which are singletons. Sequencing was performed on PBMCs or T cells enriched from blood (not recorded which). Receptors originate from a woman in her 30s with acute COVID-19.

This clone was seen a few times. CDR3 protein: CASSSDRGGYGYTF. The CDR3 DNA reads as TGTGCCAGCAGCTCGGACAGGGGAGGCTATGGCTACACCTTC. The V call is TRBV14, the J call TRBJ1-2, with 9 bases lining up with TRBD1. Losses at the gene ends were 5 bases for V and 4 bases for J; bases not matched to a gene: 5. CDR1 and CDR2 from the germline V gene are SGHDN and FVKESK. This CDR3 has 14 amino acids.

A single count supports this clone. Compared with germline, one end of the junction differs, possibly owing to a read error. The chain couples TRBV5-5 to TRBJ1-1; TRBD1 matches 7 bases. Per germline, CDR1 SGHKS and CDR2 YYEKEE (reference sequence). This CDR3 comprises 14 residues. CDR3: CASTLVAGGTEAFF. The CDR3 bases are TGTGCCAGCACCTTGGTTGCAGGGGGGACTGAAGCTTTCTTT.

CDR3 residues: CASSVRGQGGPNTIYF. Here the CDR3 DNA reads TGTGCCAGCAGTGTCCGAGGACAGGGAGGGCCTAACACCATATATTTT. The chain uses TRBV25-1 and TRBJ1-3; TRBD1 aligns across 8 bases. The CDR3 covers 16 residues. Germline assignment: CDR1 MGHDK and CDR2 SYGVNS. Trimming took 4 bases from V and 7 from J; bases not matched to a gene: 12.

This clone was picked up one time. The gene calls are TRBV6-5 and TRBJ1-1; 8 bases are shared with TRBD1. CDR3 length equals 14 residues. With V trimmed by 8 bases and J by 4 bases, 9 bases remained unmatched. Germline V gene sequence: CDR1 MNHEY, CDR2 SVGAGI. CDR3 sequence: CASGDRLRSTEAFF. CDR3 sequence (DNA): TGTGCCAGCGGGGACAGGTTGAGAAGCACTGAAGCTTTCTTT.

V and J are TRBV18 and TRBJ1-2; no definite D call. Germline loops: CDR1 KGHSH, CDR2 LQKENI. V gave up 6 bases and J gave up 0 bases, with 17 bases separating them. The CDR3 is made up of 16 amino acids. CDR3 nucleotide sequence: TGTGCCAGCTCGCAAGACTCACCCTGGGCTAACTATGGCTACACCTTC. Its protein is CASSQDSPWANYGYTF.

The chain has TRBV4-3 and TRBJ1-1, with 7 bases lining up with TRBD1. Unmatched junction bases numbered 5, after V lost 0 bases and J lost 4 bases. Per the germline V gene, CDR1 is LGHNA and CDR2 is YSLEER. The CDR3 has 15 residues. CDR3 coding DNA: TGCGCCAGCAGCCAAGATTGGCAGGGGGGCACTGAAGCTTTCTTT. Translating it yields CASSQDWQGGTEAFF.

The V gene is TRBV20-1, the J gene TRBJ1-4; unclear D gene. Germline assignment: CDR1 DFQATT and CDR2 SNEGSKA (reference sequence). The CDR3 totals 11 residues. The V end was cut by 6 bases, the J end by 9 bases, with 11 bases between. CDR3 DNA sequence: TGCAGTGCAGACGGAGGGAAAAAACTGTTTTTT. As protein: CSADGGKKLFF.

J is TRBJ2-1 and V is TRBV5-1, with 11 bases that match TRBD2. Germline V gives CDR1 SGHRS, CDR2 YFSETQ. V was pared by 4 bases and J by 3 bases, with 6 bases of the junction left unmatched. The CDR3 is 16 amino acids. The CDR3 nucleotides are TGCGCCAGCAGCGTAGGACTAGCGGGTGACTACAATGAGCAGTTCTTC. Translation: CASSVGLAGDYNEQFF.